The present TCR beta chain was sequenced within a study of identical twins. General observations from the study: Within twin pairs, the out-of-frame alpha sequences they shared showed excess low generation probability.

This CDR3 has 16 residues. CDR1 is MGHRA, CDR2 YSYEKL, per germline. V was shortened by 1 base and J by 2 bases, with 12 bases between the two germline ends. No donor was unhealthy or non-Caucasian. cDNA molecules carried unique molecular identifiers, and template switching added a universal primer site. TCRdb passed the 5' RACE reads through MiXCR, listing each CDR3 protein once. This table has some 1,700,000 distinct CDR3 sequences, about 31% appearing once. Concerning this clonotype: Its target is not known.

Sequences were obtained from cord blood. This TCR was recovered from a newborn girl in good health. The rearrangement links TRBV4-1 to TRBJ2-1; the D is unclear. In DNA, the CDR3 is TGCGCCAGCAGCCAAGTTGGGCGGAATCCCTACAATGAGCAGTTCTTC. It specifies CASSQVGRNPYNEQFF.